This T cell receptor (beta chain) was sequenced for a study of memory CD4+ T cells and cytomegalovirus serostatus. In this sample, this clone turned up a few times. Some clones are missing from TCRdb's copy, which holds only in-frame ones; the method was immunoSEQ multiplex PCR. The table has about 82,000 clones, approximately 84% seen once. The sort gate was single viable CD3+CD4+CD8-CD45RO+ cells for memory CD4+ T cells. This clonotype was obtained from an adult in good health and CMV-seronegative. The sample consisted of memory CD4+ T cells from blood.

CDR3 protein: CASGQRAGTEAFF. For the CDR3, the DNA is TGTGCCAGCGGCCAGAGAGCGGGCACTGAAGCTTTCTTT. V gene TRBV9 combines with J gene TRBJ1-1; D remains unclear. Germline V gene data show CDR1 as SGDLS and CDR2 as YYNGEE. Trimming left V 7 bases short and J 4 bases short, with 14 bases between. The CDR3 covers 13 residues.